Presented here are 2 T cell receptor beta chains from one specimen sequenced in a study of T cells in Graves' hyperthyroidism and ophthalmopathy. TCR beta CDR3 region amplification was performed from RNA transcripts. First-round RT-PCR with HTBI primers amplified the TCR CDR3 region. TCRdb re-derived calls from the multiplex PCR reads in MiXCR, one entry per CDR3 protein. The sample contains under 250,000 distinct CDR3 sequences, around 17% of which appear only once. Sequenced: blood. The receptors were gathered from a woman between 50 and 59 years old with Graves' hyperthyroidism.

This chain connects TRBV20-1 to TRBJ2-5; 9 bases match TRBD2. This CDR3 is built from 18 residues. Germline assignment: CDR1 DFQATT and CDR2 SNEGSKA (reference sequence). J lost 2 bases, V lost 1 base, and 14 bases had no gene match. The CDR3 sequence is CSARARPPTSGEQETQYF. DNA for the CDR3: TGCAGTGCTAGAGCCCGTCCCCCGACTAGCGGAGAACAAGAGACCCAGTACTTC.

The rearrangement joins TRBV18 to TRBJ1-2; 7 nucleotides align to TRBD1. V was pared by 3 bases and J by 1 base, with 5 bases of the junction left unmatched. This CDR3 has 15 residues. Germline CDR1 and CDR2: KGHSH and LQKENI. This CDR3 reads CASSPSRQGNYGYTF. As DNA, the CDR3 is TGTGCCAGCTCACCCTCACGACAGGGTAACTATGGCTACACCTTC. The complete variable domain, with remaining parts taken from reference TRBV18 and TRBJ1-2, reads NAGVMQNPRHLVRRRGQEARLRCSPMKGHSHVYWYRQLPEEGLKFMVYLQKENIIDESGMPKERFSAEFPKEGPSILRIQQVVRGDSAAYFCASSPSRQGNYGYTFGSGTRLTVV.